What follows are 11 T cell receptor beta chains derived from one specimen sequenced in a study of blood T cell repertoires in COVID-19 (dated by TCRdb to about 2020). The receptor library was made with the immunoSEQ multiplex PCR assay. The clones in this table, taken by TCRdb from immuneACCESS, are in-frame only. Not every clone is retained; where verified, under half of the shortfall comes from an unresolved V gene, and the cause of the rest is unknown. The sample table lists some 200,000 clones, more than 75% of them with a count of one. Roughly 4.1% of the sample goes to the ten largest clones. Sequencing input: peripheral blood. Every receptor here comes from a middle-aged man with acute or convalescent COVID-19.

This chain uses TRBV19 with TRBJ2-3, with a possible D match to TRBD2 (6 bases). V was cut by 10 bases and J by 4 bases, with 18 bases left in between. The CDR3 covers 14 residues. Germline CDR1 is LNHDA and CDR2 is SQIVND (reference sequence). CDR3 DNA sequence: TGTGCCACCCGAGAGGAGGGTGTCCCAGATACGCAGTATTTT. This codes for CATREEGVPDTQYF.

This CDR3 is CASRQAGGRTYEQYF. CDR3 DNA: TGTGCCAGCAGACAAGCGGGGGGGAGAACCTACGAGCAGTACTTC. The chain combines TRBV6-5 with TRBJ2-7; 10 nucleotides agree with TRBD2. Germline lookup yields CDR1 MNHEY and CDR2 SVGAGI. V dropped 6 bases and J dropped 2; count of bases not matched to a gene: 7. The CDR3 runs to 15 residues.

This chain joins TRBV9 and TRBJ2-1; 8 nucleotides match TRBD2. The CDR3 has 17 amino acids. With 1 base clipped from V and 3 bases from J, the junction kept 9 bases outside the gene matches. CDR1 is SGDLS and CDR2 is YYNGEE in the germline V gene. In nucleotides, the CDR3 is TGTGCCAGCAGCGTAATTGGGCGGGGGGTTAACTACAATGAGCAGTTCTTC. Translated, it gives CASSVIGRGVNYNEQFF. The whole variable domain, remainder taken from reference TRBV9 and TRBJ2-1, is DSGVTQTPKHLITATGQRVTLRCSPRSGDLSVYWYQQSLDQGLQFLIQYYNGEERAKGNILERFSAQQFPDLHSELNLSSLELGDSALYFCASSVIGRGVNYNEQFFGPGTRLTVL.

A remark on this clone: At the DNA level, this CDR3 is encoded by other sequences in the same sample as well. J is TRBJ1-1 and V is TRBV12-3 or TRBV12-4; a weak D match, TRBD1 (5 bases). The CDR3 has 13 amino acids. V gave up 5 bases and J gave up 1 base, with 8 bases separating them. The CDR3 DNA is TGTGCCAGCAGTCCAACAGGGAACACTGAAGCTTTCTTT. Its protein is CASSPTGNTEAFF.

The rearrangement uses TRBV7-5 and TRBJ1-1; TRBD1 is the table's D call, not checked against the DNA. TRBV7-5 is shown as a pseudogene. The CDR3 runs to 11 residues. Here the CDR3 DNA reads TGTGTCACTGGGGCGGACGCTCGCGCTTTCTTT. Amino acid sequence: CVTGADARAFF.

There are a few counts of this clone. The rearrangement links TRBV7-2 to TRBJ2-3; 14 bases fit TRBD2. CDR1 SGHTA and CDR2 FQGNSA come from the germline V gene. The CDR3 totals 17 residues. The ends lost 3 bases at V and 4 bases at J; junction bases unmatched: 6. The CDR3 DNA reads as TGTGCCAGCAGCTTGCCGACTAGCGGGGGGGCCTCAGATACGCAGTATTTT. It translates to CASSLPTSGGASDTQYF.

The chain joins TRBV4-1 to TRBJ1-1, with a weak D call TRBD1 (6 bases). This CDR3 region has 16 residues. Trimming left V 4 bases short and J 6 bases short, with 21 bases between. Germline CDR1 and CDR2: MGHRA and YSYEKL. This chain's CDR3 is CASSPGQLLKLSEAFF. DNA of the CDR3: TGCGCCAGCAGCCCCGGACAGCTACTTAAGCTTTCTGAAGCTTTCTTT.

This chain links TRBV4-2 with TRBJ1-5, with D perhaps TRBD1 (6 bases). The CDR3 contains 16 residues. Germline V CDR1 and CDR2: LGHNA, YNFKEQ. V shed 1 base and J shed 6 bases, with 16 bases lying between them. The CDR3 loop is CASSQGPRGPAQPQHF. The CDR3 DNA reads TGTGCCAGCAGCCAAGGACCCAGGGGCCCCGCTCAGCCCCAGCATTTT.

The rearrangement uses TRBV6-1 and TRBJ2-5; 8 positions agree with TRBD1. The length of the CDR3 is 16 residues. After removal of 3 bases from V and 4 bases from J, the junction contained 10 bases not matched to a gene. The germline CDR1 and CDR2 sequences are MNHNS and SASEGT. The DNA of the CDR3 is TGTGCCAGCAGTGAGGGCAGGGCAGGGGGCGGAGAGACCCAGTACTTC. As protein: CASSEGRAGGGETQYF.

The chain links TRBV5-1 to TRBJ2-7; TRBD2 aligns across 7 bases. CDR3 length: 14 residues. Germline CDR1 and CDR2: SGHRS and YFSETQ. The V gene end was trimmed by 0 bases and the J gene end by 3 bases; junction bases not matched to a gene: 3. As DNA, the CDR3 is TGCGCCAGCAGCTTGGCTGCGGGGGTCTACGAGCAGTACTTC. It yields the protein CASSLAAGVYEQYF.

This chain links TRBV5-6 with TRBJ1-4; 10 nucleotides line up with TRBD1. Looked up from germline, CDR1 is SGHDT and CDR2 is YYEEEE. J gave up 5 bases and V 5 bases, and 9 bases lay outside the gene matches. The CDR3 totals 16 residues. CDR3 sequence reads: CASSSPGQGLNEKLFF. The CDR3 region has the DNA TGTGCCAGCAGTTCCCCGGGACAGGGGTTAAATGAAAAACTGTTTTTT. Looking up the rest from reference TRBV5-6 and TRBJ1-4 gives the full variable domain: DAGVTQSPTHLIKTRGQQVTLRCSPKSGHDTVSWYQQALGQGPQFIFQYYEEEERQRGNFPDRFSGHQFPNYSSELNVNALLLGDSALYLCASSSPGQGLNEKLFFGSGTQLSVL.